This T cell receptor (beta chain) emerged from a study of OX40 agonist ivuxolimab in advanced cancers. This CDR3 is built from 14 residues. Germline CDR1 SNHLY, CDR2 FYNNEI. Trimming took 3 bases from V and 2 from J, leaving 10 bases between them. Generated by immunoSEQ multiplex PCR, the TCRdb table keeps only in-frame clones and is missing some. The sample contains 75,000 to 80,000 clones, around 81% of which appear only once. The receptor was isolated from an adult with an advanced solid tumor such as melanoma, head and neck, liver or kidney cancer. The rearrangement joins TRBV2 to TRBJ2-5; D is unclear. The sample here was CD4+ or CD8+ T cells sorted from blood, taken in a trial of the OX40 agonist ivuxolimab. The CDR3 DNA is TGTGCCAGCAGTGACCCGGCAGTTCAAGAGACCCAGTACTTC. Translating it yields CASSDPAVQETQYF. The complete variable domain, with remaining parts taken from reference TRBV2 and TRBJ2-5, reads EPEVTQTPSHQVTQMGQEVILRCVPISNHLYFYWYRQILGQKVEFLVSFYNNEISEKSEIFDDQFSVERPDGSNFTLKIRSTKLEDSAMYFCASSDPAVQETQYFGPGTRLLVL.